A single sample is the source of the 19 T cell receptor beta chains below, sequenced in a study. MiXCR, applied by TCRdb to the 5' RACE reads, yields one record per CDR3 protein. The sample carries several thousand distinct CDR3 sequences, roughly 29% recorded once. The sequenced material came from memory CD4+ T cells sorted from a lymph node. Regarding subset: memory CD4+ T cells, CD4+CD45RO+CD25-. These receptors originate from a female donor with breast cancer.

The V call is TRBV20-1, the J call TRBJ2-4; D perhaps matches TRBD1 (6 bases). The V end lost 1 base, the J end lost 9 bases, and 19 bases lay between the germline ends. The CDR3 is 15 residues long. The V gene's germline CDR1 is DFQATT and CDR2 SNEGSKA (reference sequence). CDR3 region: CSARARSAGASIQYF. In DNA, the CDR3 is TGCAGTGCTAGAGCCCGGTCGGCAGGGGCTAGCATTCAGTACTTC.

V is TRBV30 and J is TRBJ1-5; D might be TRBD1 (5 bases). V was shortened by 0 bases and J by 4 bases, with 10 bases between the two germline ends. From germline, CDR1 is GTSNPN and CDR2 SVGIG (reference sequence). The CDR3 is 14 amino acids. For the CDR3, the DNA is TGTGCCTGGAGTGTACGGGGCGCTAATCAGCCCCAGCATTTT. Amino acids: CAWSVRGANQPQHF.

By proportion, this clonotype is medium-sized. The V and J genes are TRBV6-2 or TRBV6-3 and TRBJ2-5; 10 nucleotides agree with TRBD1. The germline CDR1 and CDR2 sequences are MNHEY and SVGEGT. The length of the CDR3 is 16 residues. V was clipped by 6 bases and J by 5 bases; unmatched bases: 12. The CDR3 protein is CASSRGTGVSGETQYF. CDR3 coding DNA: TGTGCCAGCAGCCGAGGGACAGGGGTGTCGGGCGAGACCCAGTACTTC.

To note about this clonotype: This could be a read error, since a much larger clone is one nucleotide away. This rearrangement joins TRBV7-3 to TRBJ2-7; TRBD1 might be the D (6 bases). This CDR3 contains 13 residues. Looked up from germline, CDR1 is SGHTA and CDR2 is FQGTGA. The CDR3 sequence: CASGLGAGDEQYF. The CDR3 coding sequence is TGTGCCAGCGGCTTGGGGGCAGGAGACGAGCAGTACTTC.

The chain has TRBV4-2 and TRBJ1-2; D not resolved. This CDR3 spans 14 amino acids. Germline V gene lookup returns CDR1 LGHNA and CDR2 YNFKEQ. Trimming stripped 1 base from V and 6 bases from J, with 12 bases between. The CDR3 bases are TGTGCCAGCAGCCAAGTTGGGCAGGACGATGGCTACACCTTC. It is translated as CASSQVGQDDGYTF.

The chain recombines TRBV20-1 with TRBJ2-3, with 9 bases matching TRBD1. The CDR3 runs to 15 residues. CDR1 and CDR2 (germline): DFQATT, SNEGSKA (reference sequence). V gave up 3 bases and J gave up 1 base; unmatched junction bases: 5. The CDR3 region is CSARSRQGGTDTQYF. The DNA for the CDR3 is TGCAGTGCTAGGTCCCGACAGGGGGGCACAGATACGCAGTATTTT.

As for this clonotype: Possible read error: a much larger clone is one base away. The rearrangement links TRBV24-1 to TRBJ1-2; no firm D call. CDR1 KGHDR and CDR2 SFDVKD come from the germline V gene. Trimming took off 2 bases at V and 0 bases at J, with 15 bases between the two ends. The CDR3 extends over 17 amino acids. In nucleotides, the CDR3 is TGTGCCACCAGTGATTCCAACAGAAAAGGGACTAACTATGGCTACACCTTC. This gives the protein CATSDSNRKGTNYGYTF.

This clonotype is judged medium-sized. This chain uses TRBV9 with TRBJ1-1; D might be TRBD1 (6 bases). Germline V CDR1 and CDR2: SGDLS, YYNGEE. The CDR3 contains 15 residues. V was pared by 0 bases and J by 1 base, with 10 bases between. CDR3 region: CASSVVSGANTEAFF. The CDR3, as DNA: TGTGCCAGCAGCGTAGTCTCAGGGGCGAACACTGAAGCTTTCTTT.

By proportion, this clonotype is medium-sized. This sequence joins TRBV11-1 and TRBJ2-5; D unclear. Trimming cost V 1 base and J 4 bases, with 7 bases left between them. Germline values: CDR1 SGHAT, CDR2 FQDESV (reference sequence). The CDR3 is 13 amino acids. CDR3 sequence: CASSLGKGETQYF. Here the CDR3 DNA reads TGTGCCAGCAGCTTAGGAAAGGGAGAGACCCAGTACTTC.

V usage is TRBV24-1 and J usage is TRBJ2-1; 10 bases map to TRBD2. The CDR3 runs to 17 residues. V shed 4 bases and J 1 base; nucleotides not matched to a gene: 6. Per germline, CDR1 KGHDR and CDR2 SFDVKD. CDR3 sequence (DNA): TGTGCCACCAGTGACAGTAGCGGGAGGAGTTCCTACAATGAGCAGTTCTTC. Amino acid sequence: CATSDSSGRSSYNEQFF.

This clonotype is classed as medium-sized. The rearrangement joins TRBV24-1 to TRBJ2-1; perhaps TRBD2 as D (6 bases). Germline V gives CDR1 KGHDR, CDR2 SFDVKD. V was cut by 7 bases and J by 1 base, with 10 bases left in between. CDR3 size: 14 residues. The CDR3 DNA is TGTGCCACCAGCGGGACTCCATCCTACAATGAGCAGTTCTTC. Its protein is CATSGTPSYNEQFF.

This clonotype is medium-sized (0.01 to 0.1%) in the sample. V gene TRBV20-1 combines with J gene TRBJ2-7; D uncertain. V was trimmed by 4 bases and J by 4 bases, leaving 8 bases between them. CDR3 size: 11 residues. Germline CDR1 is DFQATT and CDR2 is SNEGSKA (reference sequence). This CDR3 reads CSATQSYEQYF. The CDR3 DNA reads TGCAGTGCTACGCAATCTTACGAGCAGTACTTC.

By share, this clonotype counts as medium-sized (0.01 to 0.1%). The rearrangement joins TRBV6-2 or TRBV6-3 to TRBJ2-1, with TRBD2 matching over 7 bases. V lost 2 bases, J lost 4 bases, and 11 bases stayed unmatched. The CDR3 length is 17 residues. Germline values: CDR1 MNHEY, CDR2 SVGEGT. CDR3 amino acids: CASSYSAPSGIYNEQFF. The CDR3 bases are TGTGCCAGCAGTTACAGCGCGCCCAGCGGGATATACAATGAGCAGTTCTTC.

In regard to this clonotype: This is likely a read error, given that the CDR3 carries no conserved phenylalanine or tryptophan at its end. V is TRBV7-2 and J is TRBJ2-7; no reliable D call. Germline V CDR1 and CDR2: SGHTA, FQGNSA. The CDR3 runs to 13 residues. The CDR3 DNA reads TGTGCTAGCAGCTCCGTCCGCGGCTACGAGCAGTACCTC. Protein: CASSSVRGYEQYL.

This clonotype was found once. The chain combines TRBV5-1 with TRBJ2-7, with 7 bases matching TRBD1. Per germline, CDR1 SGHRS and CDR2 YFSETQ. The CDR3 is 14 amino acids. The junction had 14 bases not matched to a gene; V was cut back by 5 bases and J by 9 bases. CDR3 loop: CASRPSKGADAQYF. In DNA form, the CDR3 reads TGCGCCAGCAGACCTAGTAAGGGGGCAGATGCGCAGTACTTC.

In its sample, this clonotype is large. The J gene is TRBJ2-5, the V gene TRBV20-1; 10 bases line up with TRBD2. CDR1 DFQATT and CDR2 SNEGSKA come from the germline V gene (reference sequence). CDR3 size: 14 residues. V trimming: 6 bases; J trimming: 1 base; junction bases outside the gene matches: 5. In DNA form, the CDR3 reads TGCAGTGCCCCTAGCGGGGGCCTCCAAGAGACCCAGTACTTC. Amino acids: CSAPSGGLQETQYF.

This clonotype was found many times. The chain is built from TRBV6-2 or TRBV6-3 and TRBJ2-3; 11 bases agree with TRBD2. The CDR3 is 15 residues long. V lost 5 bases, J lost 5 bases, and 6 bases stayed unmatched. Germline loops: CDR1 MNHEY, CDR2 SVGEGT. The CDR3 DNA sequence: TGTGCCAGCAGTCCACCCGGGACTAGCGGAGATACGCAGTATTTT. It specifies CASSPPGTSGDTQYF.

The genes are TRBV7-9 and TRBJ2-1, with unresolved D. Germline V gene data show CDR1 as SEHNR and CDR2 as FQNEAQ (reference sequence). Deletions cut 5 bases from V and 0 bases from J, with 8 bases between. This CDR3 is 14 amino acids long. CDR3 sequence: CASSPFSSYNEQFF. CDR3 nucleotides: TGTGCCAGCAGCCCCTTTAGCTCCTACAATGAGCAGTTCTTC.

This clonotype turned up a few times. This sequence joins TRBV7-8 and TRBJ2-5; 15 bases are shared with TRBD2. The CDR3 runs to 15 residues. The germline CDR1 and CDR2 sequences are SGHVS and FQNEAQ. J was trimmed by 6 bases and V by 4 bases; bases with no gene match: 3. The CDR3 is CASSSGTSGRQTQYF. Here the CDR3 DNA reads TGTGCCAGCAGCTCCGGGACTAGCGGGAGGCAGACCCAGTACTTC.